Following are 2 T cell receptor beta chains from one sample sequenced in a study of CD8+CD57+ T cells in acquired aplastic anemia. Using genomic DNA as the template, TCR beta VDJ and CDR3 profiling was carried out. TCRdb re-derived calls from the reads in MiXCR, one entry per CDR3 protein. The sample carries about 270,000 distinct CDR3 sequences, around 60% recorded once. What was sequenced was sorted CD4+, CD8+, or CD8+CD57+ T cells (not recorded which) from PBMCs. These receptors were collected from a human donor with severe aplastic anemia or a healthy control (not recorded which).

V is TRBV10-3 and J is TRBJ2-7; 9 bases align to TRBD1. Trimming took 5 bases from V and 9 from J; bases not matched to a gene: 8. Germline CDR1 reads ENHRY; CDR2 reads SYGVKD. CDR3 length: 13 residues. The CDR3 nucleotides are TGTGCCATCAGTCCGGGACAGGGCGCTGGGCAGTACTTC. It codes for CAISPGQGAGQYF.

This clonotype is a singleton in its sample. This chain connects TRBV19 to TRBJ2-3, with D unresolved. CDR1 is LNHDA and CDR2 is SQIVND in the germline V gene (reference sequence). V was pared by 4 bases and J by 2 bases, with 13 bases between. The CDR3 contains 15 residues. CDR3 bases: TGTGCCAGTAGTAAGTGGGTCGAACCCACAGATACGCAGTATTTT. Protein: CASSKWVEPTDTQYF.